This TCR beta chain was identified in a study of T cells after posttransplantation cyclophosphamide. TCRdb keeps only in-frame clones here, not all; method: immunoSEQ multiplex PCR. There are some 23,000 clones in the sample, none observed a single time. A marrow graft followed busulfan-fludarabine conditioning, with cyclophosphamide on days +3 and +4. This clone appeared many times. The ends were cut back, 6 bases at V and 6 bases at J, with 3 bases in the middle. The CDR3 is made up of 10 amino acids. CDR1 and CDR2 from the germline V gene are SGHTA and FQGNSA. The chain couples TRBV7-2 to TRBJ2-1; D remains ambiguous. This specimen was PBMCs, taken after allogeneic stem cell transplant with posttransplant cyclophosphamide. The receptor was isolated from a male patient in his late teens or twenties who received an allogeneic stem cell transplant from a related donor, was CMV-positive, and had no GVHD. Some T cells may possibly be graft donor cells. CDR3 coding DNA: TGTGCCAGCAGTATCAATGAGCAGTTCTTC. It yields the protein CASSINEQFF.